Below, 20 T cell receptor beta chains from the same sample are listed, as sequenced in a study of blood T cell repertoires in COVID-19 (dated by TCRdb to 2019 to 2021). The library was built by means of the immunoSEQ multiplex PCR assay. Entries here come from immuneACCESS through TCRdb and include only in-frame sequences with V and J called. Some clones fail to appear in such tables; in the studies checked, an unresolved V gene covers under half of the shortfall, and the cause of the remainder is unknown. The sample has under 150,000 clones on record, roughly 72% of them singletons. The ten largest clones represent 10% to 12% of the sample. The sequenced sample consisted of peripheral blood. These receptors were obtained from a human donor in a cohort sampled during active COVID-19.

This clone was counted between two and nine times. The chain employs TRBV11-2 and TRBJ1-1; D is unresolved. Trimming pared 2 bases from V and 3 bases from J, leaving 10 bases between. The length of the CDR3 is 14 residues. Looked up from germline, CDR1 is SGHAT and CDR2 is FQNNGV. In DNA form, the CDR3 reads TGTGCCAGCAGCTTATTGATACCAGACACTGAAGCTTTCTTT. Its protein is CASSLLIPDTEAFF.

The chain employs TRBV6-5 and TRBJ1-2; 10 bases align to TRBD1. The CDR3 is made up of 14 amino acids. Germline CDR1 MNHEY, CDR2 SVGAGI. V lost 7 bases, J lost 7 bases, and 9 bases stayed unmatched. The CDR3 protein is CASNIDRGPFGYTF. The DNA of the CDR3 is TGTGCCAGCAACATAGACAGGGGGCCCTTTGGCTACACCTTC.

This clone was found many times. This rearrangement joins TRBV6-1 to TRBJ2-5, with a tentative D call TRBD2 (6 bases). The CDR3 covers 15 residues. CDR1 MNHNS and CDR2 SASEGT come from the germline V gene. V shed 1 base and J shed 5 bases, with 14 bases lying between them. This chain's CDR3 is CASSEVREVEETQYF. CDR3 nucleotides: TGTGCCAGCAGTGAAGTAAGGGAGGTGGAGGAGACCCAGTACTTC.

The chain recombines TRBV2 with TRBJ1-2; possible D gene TRBD1, 6 bases. The CDR3 loop spans 14 amino acids. Germline CDR1 SNHLY, CDR2 FYNNEI. The V gene lost 7 bases and the J gene lost 2 bases, with 14 bases spanning the gap. Written as DNA, the CDR3 is TGTGCCAGCACCAGGCTAGGACAGAACTATGGCTACACCTTC. Translation gives CASTRLGQNYGYTF.

The chain is built from TRBV28 and TRBJ2-7, with 10 positions matching TRBD2. In germline, CDR1 is MDHEN, CDR2 SYDVKM. This CDR3 has 18 amino acids. V shed 8 bases and J 2 bases; nucleotides not matched to a gene: 18. The CDR3 DNA follows: TGTGCCAGCGTCCCGCGCGGGCTAGCGGGGGTCTTACCCTACGAGCAGTACTTC. Protein: CASVPRGLAGVLPYEQYF.

The chain has TRBV18 and TRBJ2-2, with 8 bases aligning to TRBD1. The CDR3 spans 15 residues. Trimming at V came to 4 bases and at J to 4 bases, leaving 5 bases not matched to a gene. The V gene's germline CDR1 is KGHSH and CDR2 LQKENI. This CDR3 reads CASSLGQGPTGELFF. The CDR3 region has the DNA TGTGCCAGCTCACTCGGACAGGGCCCCACCGGGGAGCTGTTTTTT.

The rearrangement uses TRBV19 and TRBJ1-2; 9 nucleotides align to TRBD1. V trimming: 6 bases; J trimming: 7 bases; junction bases outside the gene matches: 9. The CDR3 length is 14 residues. In germline, CDR1 is LNHDA, CDR2 SQIVND (reference sequence). CDR3 in amino acids: CASSSTGGSGGYTF. CDR3 DNA: TGTGCCAGTAGCTCAACAGGGGGCTCCGGTGGCTACACCTTC.

Only a few counts were recorded for this clone. The V gene is TRBV30, the J gene TRBJ1-4, with 10 bases that match TRBD1. There are 16 residues in the CDR3. The V gene's germline CDR1 is GTSNPN and CDR2 SVGIG (reference sequence). J was trimmed by 0 bases and V by 2 bases; bases with no gene match: 3. CDR3 sequence reads: CAWSPGQGTTNEKLFF. CDR3 nucleotide sequence: TGTGCCTGGAGTCCGGGACAGGGGACAACTAATGAAAAACTGTTTTTT. The full variable domain, rest sourced from reference TRBV30 and TRBJ1-4, is SQTIHQWPATLVQPVGSPLSLECTVEGTSNPNLYWYRQAAGRGLQLLFYSVGIGQISSEVPQNLSASRPQDRQFILSSKKLLLSDSGFYLCAWSPGQGTTNEKLFFGSGTQLSVL.

The chain uses TRBV12-3 or TRBV12-4 and TRBJ1-3; D gene ambiguous. This CDR3 spans 10 amino acids. V gave up 5 bases and J gave up 7 bases, with 3 bases separating them. CDR3 residues: CASSLNTIYF. CDR3 nucleotides: TGTGCCAGCAGTCTCAACACCATATATTTT.

The chain links TRBV28 to TRBJ1-2, with a tentative D call TRBD1 (6 bases). Germline CDR1 is MDHEN and CDR2 is SYDVKM. Trimming shortened V by 6 bases and J by 4 bases, and 12 bases separated the two germline ends. The CDR3 has 13 amino acids. The CDR3 spells CASRRGLIYGYTF. Here the CDR3 DNA reads TGTGCCAGCAGGCGGGGGCTGATCTATGGCTACACCTTC.

This sequence joins TRBV5-6 and TRBJ2-7; D unresolved. The ends were cut back, 2 bases at V and 7 bases at J, with 13 bases in the middle. Germline CDR1 is SGHDT and CDR2 is YYEEEE. CDR3 length: 13 residues. The chain's CDR3 is CASSFTPKREQYF. Here the CDR3 DNA reads TGTGCCAGCAGCTTCACGCCAAAGAGGGAGCAGTACTTC.

The chain has TRBV5-1 and TRBJ2-2; TRBD1 might be the D (6 bases). V was clipped by 2 bases and J by 4 bases, with 12 bases between them. There are 15 residues in the CDR3. Germline V CDR1 and CDR2: SGHRS, YFSETQ. The CDR3 DNA reads as TGCGCCAGCAGCTTACACAGGGCCGCCACCGGGGAGCTGTTTTTT. Translating it yields CASSLHRAATGELFF.

The chain uses TRBV4-2 and TRBJ1-4; 8 bases are shared with TRBD1. Germline V lookup: CDR1 LGHNA, CDR2 YNFKEQ. V dropped 6 bases and J dropped 8; count of bases not matched to a gene: 14. CDR3 length: 16 residues. The CDR3 DNA is TGTGCCAGCAGTAGGACAGGGAGGGTGGGTAGCGAAAAACTGTTTTTT. Translating it yields CASSRTGRVGSEKLFF.

For the CDR3, the DNA is TGTGCCAGCAGCTTAGCGGACAGACACGGGTACGAGCAGTACTTC. Protein sequence: CASSLADRHGYEQYF. This sequence joins TRBV7-8 and TRBJ2-7; weak D call: TRBD1 (6 bases). The ends were cut back, 0 bases at V and 4 bases at J, with 13 bases in the middle. The CDR3 is made up of 15 amino acids. Germline CDR1 and CDR2: SGHVS and FQNEAQ.

This sequence joins TRBV19 and TRBJ1-5; D is uncertain. Germline CDR1 is LNHDA and CDR2 is SQIVND (reference sequence). V shed 3 bases and J shed 7 bases, with 16 bases lying between them. The CDR3 covers 15 residues. For the CDR3, the DNA is TGTGCCAGTAGTATCACACCTCCGGAGGGACAGCCCCAGCATTTT. Encoded protein: CASSITPPEGQPQHF.

With regard to this clone: The same CDR3 arises from other DNA sequences in this sample as well. This chain connects TRBV27 to TRBJ1-6; unclear D gene. Germline V gene lookup returns CDR1 MNHEY and CDR2 SMNVEV (reference sequence). V dropped 6 bases and J dropped 6 bases, with 12 bases sitting between them. This CDR3 spans 14 amino acids. CDR3 DNA sequence: TGTGCCAGCAGCCCTAGAGGAGTTAATTCACCCCTCCACTTT. It translates to CASSPRGVNSPLHF.

This clone was detected once. This chain connects TRBV7-6 to TRBJ2-3, with TRBD2 as a possible D gene (5 bases). There are 14 residues in the CDR3. Germline CDR1 and CDR2: SGHVS and FNYEAQ. V was shortened by 5 bases and J by 4 bases, with 13 bases between the two germline ends. CDR3 residues: CASSPRTGADTQYF. CDR3 bases: TGTGCCAGCAGCCCACGGACTGGAGCAGATACGCAGTATTTT.

The chain employs TRBV5-1 and TRBJ1-2, with D perhaps matching TRBD1 (6 bases). The germline V gene has CDR1 SGHRS and CDR2 YFSETQ. V gave up 4 bases and J gave up 4 bases, with 11 bases separating them. This CDR3 comprises 13 residues. The CDR3: CASSKDSIYGYTF. CDR3 sequence (DNA): TGCGCCAGCAGCAAGGACAGTATCTATGGCTACACCTTC.

The chain employs TRBV3-1 (or the pseudogene TRBV3-2) and TRBJ1-1; D gene ambiguous. V gave up 4 bases and J gave up 5 bases, with 11 bases separating them. This CDR3 contains 13 residues. CDR1 LGHDT and CDR2 YNNKEL come from the germline V gene (reference sequence). DNA of the CDR3: TGTGCCAGCAGCCGTCTCAGAGCGACTGAAGCTTTCTTT. It encodes CASSRLRATEAFF.

This clone was counted once. V and J are TRBV19 and TRBJ2-1; 12 positions agree with TRBD1. This CDR3 comprises 16 residues. Germline loops: CDR1 LNHDA, CDR2 SQIVND (reference sequence). V lost 10 bases, J lost 1 base, and 8 bases stayed unmatched. The DNA for the CDR3 is TGTGCCACCCGGGACAGGGGGCGTTCATCCTACAATGAGCAGTTCTTC. Protein product: CATRDRGRSSYNEQFF.